This paragraph covers one T cell receptor beta chain sequence. There are a few counts of this clonotype. Its antigen remains undetermined. Per-base quality was not reported, and no clone a single base away is much larger than it. The data belong to a study of T-cell reconstitution after alpha-beta-depleted transplantation in children (dated by TCRdb to the mid-2010s). Context from the whole study: T-cell immune reconstitution after TCRalphabeta/CD19-depleted allogeneic hematopoietic cell transplantation in children was quantitatively tracked in the study by means of TCR repertoire profiling.

Per the publication, the treatment or condition label means: allogeneic hematopoietic cell transplantation with graft depleted of TCRalphabeta T cells and CD19 B cells. The transplant recipients were children given TCRalphabeta/CD19-depleted allogeneic hematopoietic cell grafts. Points the paper makes about the study in general: The apparently early alphabetaT-cell count recovery about two months after transplant was reportedly dependent on only several hundred rapidly expanded clones derived from non-depleted graft cells. Over subsequent months, a decline in hyperexpanded clone frequencies was noted, and after one year, T-cell counts and TCRbeta diversity were mostly ascribed to newly produced T cells. The high TCRbeta diversity at day 60 in some patients was ascribed to recipient T cells and intrathymic progenitors that had survived conditioning.

The library was built by means of PCR. TCRdb names Illumina HiSeq 2500 as the instrument used. TCR libraries were prepared with molecular barcoding, using unique molecular identifiers to normalize TCRbeta repertoire quantification. TCRdb passed the public sequencing reads through fastp at Q25 and MiXCR, retaining productive beta sequences. Each record represents a unique CDR3 protein, reported with the most common genes and DNA among its rows. Present in this sample are about 1,000,000 distinct CDR3 sequences, less than 30% of which were seen just once. The ten most abundant clones make up 28% of the sample. The sample here was PBMCs, mostly from graft donor cells, taken 360 days after TCRalphabeta/CD19-depleted stem cell transplant. The receptor was derived from a boy less than two years old who had a stem cell transplant for SCID, so the T cells may come from the graft donor.

The DNA reads TGCGCCAGCCGCAGGGGTATGGCTAACTATGGCTACACCTTC. This translates into CASRRGMANYGYTF. The sequence joins TRBV5-1 to TRBJ1-2; the D segment could be TRBD1, given 6 matching bases. As encoded in the germline V gene, CDR1 is SGHRS while CDR2 is YFSETQ. V was cut back by 7 bases and J by 0 bases, leaving a gap of 13 bases between them. The CDR3 has 14 amino acids, counting the end cysteine and phenylalanine. Of all the DNA, just the CDR3 is kept, 42 bases in frame from base 1.